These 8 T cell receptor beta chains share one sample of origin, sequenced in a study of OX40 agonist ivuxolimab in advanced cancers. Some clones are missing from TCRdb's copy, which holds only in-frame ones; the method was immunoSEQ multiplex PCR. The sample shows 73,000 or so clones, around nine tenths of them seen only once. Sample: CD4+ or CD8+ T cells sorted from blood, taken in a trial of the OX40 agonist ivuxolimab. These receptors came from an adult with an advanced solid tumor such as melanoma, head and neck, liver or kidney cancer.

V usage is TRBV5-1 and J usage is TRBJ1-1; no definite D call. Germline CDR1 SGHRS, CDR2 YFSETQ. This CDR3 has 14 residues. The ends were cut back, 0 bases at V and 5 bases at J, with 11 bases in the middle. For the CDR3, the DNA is TGCGCCAGCAGCTTGGAGATAGCGAAGACTGAAGCTTTCTTT. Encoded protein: CASSLEIAKTEAFF.

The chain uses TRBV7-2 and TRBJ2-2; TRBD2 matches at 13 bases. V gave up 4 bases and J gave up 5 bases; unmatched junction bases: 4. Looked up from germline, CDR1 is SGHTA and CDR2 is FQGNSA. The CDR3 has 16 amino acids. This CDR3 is CASSSGLAGATGELFF. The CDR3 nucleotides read TGTGCCAGCAGCTCAGGACTAGCGGGGGCAACCGGGGAGCTGTTTTTT.

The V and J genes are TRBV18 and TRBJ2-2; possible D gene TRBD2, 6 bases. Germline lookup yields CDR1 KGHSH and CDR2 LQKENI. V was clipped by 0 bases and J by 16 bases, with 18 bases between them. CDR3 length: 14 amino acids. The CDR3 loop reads CASSPPELGRWRFF. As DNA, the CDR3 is TGTGCCAGCTCACCACCGGAACTAGGGAGGTGGCGGTTTTTT.

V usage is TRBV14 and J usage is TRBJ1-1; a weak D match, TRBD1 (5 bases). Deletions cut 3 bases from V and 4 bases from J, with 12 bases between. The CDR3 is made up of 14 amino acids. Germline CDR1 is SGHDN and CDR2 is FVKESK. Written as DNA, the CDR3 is TGTGCCAGCAGCCATTATGTTGGGACCACTGAAGCTTTCTTT. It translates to CASSHYVGTTEAFF.

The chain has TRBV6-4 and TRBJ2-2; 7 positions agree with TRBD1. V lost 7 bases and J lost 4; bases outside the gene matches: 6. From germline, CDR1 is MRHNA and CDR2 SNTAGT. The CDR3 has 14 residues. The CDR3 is CASKRQGGTGELFF. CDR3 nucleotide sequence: TGTGCCAGCAAGCGACAGGGTGGCACCGGGGAGCTGTTTTTT.

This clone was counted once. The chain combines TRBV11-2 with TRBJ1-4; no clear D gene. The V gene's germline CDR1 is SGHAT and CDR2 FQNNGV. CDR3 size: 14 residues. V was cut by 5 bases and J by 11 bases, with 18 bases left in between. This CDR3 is CASSALAPYEKLFF. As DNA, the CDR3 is TGTGCCAGCAGCGCACTAGCCCCGTACGAGAAACTGTTTTTT.

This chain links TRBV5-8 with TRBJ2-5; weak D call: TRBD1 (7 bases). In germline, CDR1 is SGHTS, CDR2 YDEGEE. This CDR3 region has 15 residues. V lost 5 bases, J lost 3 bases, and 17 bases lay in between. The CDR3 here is CASRRAQGGKETQYF. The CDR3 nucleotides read TGTGCCAGCAGGAGGGCGCAGGGGGGAAAAGAGACCCAGTACTTC.

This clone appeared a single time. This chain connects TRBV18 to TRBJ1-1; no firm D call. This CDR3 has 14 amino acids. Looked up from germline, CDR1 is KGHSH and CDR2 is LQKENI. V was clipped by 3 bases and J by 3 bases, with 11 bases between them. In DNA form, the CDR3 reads TGTGCCAGCTCACCGTTTGACCGCTACACTGAAGCTTTCTTT. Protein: CASSPFDRYTEAFF. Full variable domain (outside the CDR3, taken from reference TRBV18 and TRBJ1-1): NAGVMQNPRHLVRRRGQEARLRCSPMKGHSHVYWYRQLPEEGLKFMVYLQKENIIDESGMPKERFSAEFPKEGPSILRIQQVVRGDSAAYFCASSPFDRYTEAFFGQGTRLTVV.